This TCR beta chain was sequenced during a study of siplizumab effects on memory and regulatory T cells. General observations from the study: Siplizumab produced a significant drop in alloreactive sequences attributable to unstimulated CD4+ memory cells.

The method was immunoSEQ multiplex PCR; TCRdb's version includes in-frame clones alone and lacks a portion of them. Found here are around 100,000 clones, over 90% of them singletons; the top ten hold 0.62%. As for this clone: Its specificity is not known.

This receptor was identified in a human donor in good health. The sample consisted of Tregs sorted from blood.

The CDR3 DNA follows: TGTGCCAGCAGCCCTCCGGGGGCAGGATCCGGTAACTATGGCTACACCTTC. Translating gives CASSPPGAGSGNYGYTF. The chain carries TRBV7-9 and TRBJ1-2; TRBD1 might be the D (6 bases). The CDR3 extends over 17 amino acids. Germline V gives CDR1 SEHNR, CDR2 FQNEAQ (reference sequence). V lost 5 bases, J lost 1 base, and 20 bases lay in between.